This T cell receptor beta chain was documented in a study of cytomegalovirus exposure and HLA in healthy donors (dated by TCRdb to 2017 to 2019). Broadly, across the study: The roughly 650 repertoires of the first cohort and the roughly 120 validation repertoires were produced on the same platform, according to a later analysis. The study aimed to test whether signatures of past pathogen exposure could be identified by cataloging public T cell receptors. A separate validation cohort of roughly 130 different subjects was used in addition to the roughly 720-subject first cohort. To predict cytomegalovirus infection status, the study combined high-throughput TCR immunosequencing, statistical association of individual TCRs with disease status, and machine learning. Results and caveats for the whole study, not just this receptor: The study listed over 150 TCR beta chains as associated with cytomegalovirus. In vitro tests confirmed that a few of the cytomegalovirus-associated TCR beta chains recognize cytomegalovirus antigens. According to the authors, the approach could potentially be generalized to other disease states and immunological phenotypes. While some public TCRs were present in many individuals, most TCR sequences turned up only very rarely across donors. In both the original and validation cohorts, the classifier was reported to diagnose cytomegalovirus status with high specificity and sensitivity. In a later analysis, TCRs clustered in the first cohort were found to also tend to co-occur in the roughly 120 validation repertoires, with 94% of cluster scores above 0. A later analysis had no HLA typing for the validation cohort, so co-occurrence there was scored across all 130 or so repertoires.

The donors were included in the validation cohort of 120 subjects, a group kept apart from the 666-subject first cohort. To note about this clone: Its antigen remains unidentified. One base away there is no much larger clone; base qualities are not given.

V loses 1 base, J loses 9 bases, and the germline ends lie 12 bases apart. The germline V gene (reference sequence) specifies MNHEY as CDR1 and SMNVEV as CDR2. Including cysteine and phenylalanine, the CDR3 has 13 amino acids. Kept here is only the CDR3 DNA, which spans 39 bases and is read in frame from base 1. The library came from the immunoSEQ multiplex PCR assay. The original pipeline was this. A statistical classification framework was built for diagnosing cytomegalovirus status from the catalog of TCR beta chain sequences. The immuneACCESS repertoire file appears here via TCRdb, limited to in-frame rearrangements. These files lack a portion of the clones; in checked studies, under half of the deficit traces to unresolved V genes, and the cause of the others is not known. Clonal size and the V and J genes are those of that table, whereas D and trimming came from the DNA. The sample table holds some 170,000 clones, of which more than 75% were seen once. The ten largest clones represent 7.2% of the sample.

The specimen was PBMCs. The receptor was derived from a man aged 30 to 45 in good health and CMV-seropositive. Recombination connected TRBV27 to TRBJ1-2, with a weak D call of TRBD1 (5 bases match). This receptor has the CDR3 CASSLWDSGSYTF. The DNA reads as follows: TGTGCCAGCAGTTTATGGGACTCAGGAAGCTACACCTTC.